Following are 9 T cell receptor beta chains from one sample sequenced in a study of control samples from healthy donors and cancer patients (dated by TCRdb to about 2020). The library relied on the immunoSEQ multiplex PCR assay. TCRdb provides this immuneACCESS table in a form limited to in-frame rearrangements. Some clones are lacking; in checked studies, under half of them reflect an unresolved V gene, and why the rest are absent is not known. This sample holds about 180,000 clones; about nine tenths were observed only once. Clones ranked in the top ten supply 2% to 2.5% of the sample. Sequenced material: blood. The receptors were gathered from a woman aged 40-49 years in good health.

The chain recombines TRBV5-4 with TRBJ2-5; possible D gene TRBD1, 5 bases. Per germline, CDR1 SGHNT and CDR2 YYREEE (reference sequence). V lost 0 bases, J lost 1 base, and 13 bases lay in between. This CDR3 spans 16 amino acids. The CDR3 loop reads CASSLGPGPSQETQYF. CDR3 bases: TGTGCCAGCAGCTTGGGGCCAGGGCCTAGCCAAGAGACCCAGTACTTC.

The CDR3 reads CASERGGGGYGYTF. Here the CDR3 DNA reads TGTGCCAGTGAACGCGGGGGCGGAGGTTATGGCTACACCTTC. The chain uses TRBV19 and TRBJ1-2, with D tentatively TRBD1 (6 bases). Per the germline V gene, CDR1 is LNHDA and CDR2 is SQIVND (reference sequence). The CDR3 covers 14 residues. The V gene lost 8 bases and the J gene lost 5 bases, with 18 bases spanning the gap.

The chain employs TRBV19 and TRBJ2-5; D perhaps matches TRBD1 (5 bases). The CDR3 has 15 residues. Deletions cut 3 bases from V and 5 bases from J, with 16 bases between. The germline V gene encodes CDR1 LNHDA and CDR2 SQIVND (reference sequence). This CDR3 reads CASSIRAGLEETQYF. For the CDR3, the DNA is TGTGCCAGTAGTATCAGGGCAGGGCTTGAGGAGACCCAGTACTTC. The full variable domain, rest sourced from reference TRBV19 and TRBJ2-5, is DGGITQSPKYLFRKEGQNVTLSCEQNLNHDAMYWYRQDPGQGLRLIYYSQIVNDFQKGDIAEGYSVSREKKESFPLTVTSAQKNPTAFYLCASSIRAGLEETQYFGPGTRLLVL.

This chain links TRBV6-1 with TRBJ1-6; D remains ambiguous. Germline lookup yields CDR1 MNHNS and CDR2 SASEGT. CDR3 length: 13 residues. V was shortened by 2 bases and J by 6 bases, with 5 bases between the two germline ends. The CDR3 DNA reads TGTGCCAGCAGTGAAATAAGTAATTCACCCCTCCACTTT. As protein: CASSEISNSPLHF.

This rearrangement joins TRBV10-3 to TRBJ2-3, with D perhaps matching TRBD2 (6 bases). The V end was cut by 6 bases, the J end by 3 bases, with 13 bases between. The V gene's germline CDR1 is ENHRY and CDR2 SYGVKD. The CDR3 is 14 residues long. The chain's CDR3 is CAIRPLAGTDTQYF. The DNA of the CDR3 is TGTGCCATCAGGCCACTGGCGGGGACAGATACGCAGTATTTT.

CDR3 nucleotides: TGCGCCAGCAGCCAACCGAGCGGGGTCGGGGAGCTGTTTTTT. Protein: CASSQPSGVGELFF. The chain carries TRBV4-1 and TRBJ2-2, with 7 bases matching TRBD2. Germline values: CDR1 MGHRA, CDR2 YSYEKL. The CDR3 has 14 amino acids. V lost 2 bases, J lost 7 bases, and 4 bases stayed unmatched.

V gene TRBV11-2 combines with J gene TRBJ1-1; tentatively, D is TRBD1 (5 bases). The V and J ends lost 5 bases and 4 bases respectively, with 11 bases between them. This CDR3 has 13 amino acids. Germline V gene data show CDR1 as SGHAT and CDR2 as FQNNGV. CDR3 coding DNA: TGTGCCAGCAGCCTCCGGGGGGGCACTGAAGCTTTCTTT. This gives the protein CASSLRGGTEAFF.

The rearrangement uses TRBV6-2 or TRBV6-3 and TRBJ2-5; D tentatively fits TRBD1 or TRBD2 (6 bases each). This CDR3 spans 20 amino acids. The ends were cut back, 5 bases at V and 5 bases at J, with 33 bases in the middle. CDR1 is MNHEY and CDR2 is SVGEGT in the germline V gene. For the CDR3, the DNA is TGTGCCAGCAGTCCCGCGTCCAGAGCCCCATTAGGGGGGAATGAGGAGACCCAGTACTTC. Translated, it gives CASSPASRAPLGGNEETQYF.

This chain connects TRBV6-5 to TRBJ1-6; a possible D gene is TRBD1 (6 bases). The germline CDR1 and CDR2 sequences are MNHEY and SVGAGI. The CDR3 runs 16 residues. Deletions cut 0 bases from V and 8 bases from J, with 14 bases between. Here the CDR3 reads CASSYSGQGFHSPLHF. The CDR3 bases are TGTGCCAGCAGTTACTCGGGGCAGGGGTTTCATTCACCCCTCCACTTT.